Only a few counts were recorded for the clone carrying this TCR beta chain. Its specificity is not known. The V gene's germline CDR1 is MDHEN and CDR2 SYDVKM. This CDR3 is built from 16 residues. V was pared by 2 bases and J by 4 bases, with 6 bases of the junction left unmatched. This specimen belongs to a study of T-cell reconstitution after alpha-beta-depleted transplantation in children. Study results and limitations: For some patients, TCRbeta diversity was high at day 60 because of recipient T cells and thymic progenitors that survived. Approximately two months post-transplant, alpha-beta T cells reportedly originated from several hundred expanded graft clones.

Preparation of the TCRbeta library was carried out with unique molecular identifiers. TCRdb re-called the PCR reads through MiXCR, storing one row per CDR3 protein. The table records some 600,000 distinct CDR3 sequences, approximately 13% of them present only once. The sequence was obtained from a male patient younger than 18 who had a stem cell transplant for acute myeloid leukemia, so the T cells may come from the graft donor. The chain has TRBV28 and TRBJ2-3; 10 bases are a match to TRBD2. This sample comprised PBMCs, mostly from graft donor cells, obtained 360 days after TCRalphabeta/CD19-depleted stem cell transplant. DNA for the CDR3: TGTGCCAGCAGTTTAATCCTAGCGGGAGACTCAGATACGCAGTATTTT. Translated, it gives CASSLILAGDSDTQYF.